Each of the 5 T cell receptor beta chains below was sequenced from the same sample in a study of blood T cells in healthy people across ages. With a J-beta primer mix and a sample-barcoded 5' primer, a second PCR ran roughly 6 to 11 cycles. Using its own MiXCR run on the 5' RACE reads, TCRdb lists one record per CDR3 protein. Among roughly 2 million distinct CDR3 sequences listed, around 50% were seen once. The sequenced material came from blood. The receptors here all came from a woman aged 40-49 years in good health.

V and J are TRBV6-2 or TRBV6-3 and TRBJ1-1; D gene unclear. Germline V CDR1 and CDR2: MNHEY, SVGEGT. V dropped 2 bases and J dropped 3 bases, with 13 bases sitting between them. This CDR3 spans 15 amino acids. The CDR3 loop is CASSYRAPRDTEAFF. CDR3 in DNA: TGTGCCAGCAGTTACCGGGCCCCCCGGGACACTGAAGCTTTCTTT.

The chain recombines TRBV27 with TRBJ2-3, with D uncertain. Looked up from germline, CDR1 is MNHEY and CDR2 is SMNVEV (reference sequence). V lost 2 bases, J lost 0 bases, and 12 bases lay in between. This CDR3 spans 16 amino acids. In nucleotides, the CDR3 is TGTGCCAGCAGTTTAGCGGTTGGGCGTAGCACAGATACGCAGTATTTT. Its translation: CASSLAVGRSTDTQYF.

This clonotype was recorded at least ten times. The chain is built from TRBV2 and TRBJ2-7; TRBD1 aligns across 7 bases. J gave up 2 bases and V 6 bases, and 1 base lay outside the gene matches. The CDR3 extends over 12 amino acids. The germline gives CDR1 SNHLY, CDR2 FYNNEI. The CDR3 sequence: CASRGTAYEQYF. The CDR3 DNA follows: TGTGCCAGCAGAGGGACAGCCTACGAGCAGTACTTC.

As for this clonotype: A much larger clone is a single base away; this may be a read error. V is TRBV29-1 and J is TRBJ2-1, with TRBD2 matching over 11 bases. Germline V lookup: CDR1 SQVTM, CDR2 ANQGSEA. This CDR3 is built from 18 residues. The CDR3 DNA reads TGCAGCATTGATTTGACTAGCGGGGAATTAATCTCCTACAATGAGCAGTTCTTC. It translates to CSIDLTSGELISYNEQFF.

The chain uses TRBV6-1 and TRBJ2-5; TRBD1 is a possible D gene (6 bases). V was trimmed by 6 bases and J by 10 bases, leaving 21 bases between them. CDR1 and CDR2 (germline): MNHNS, SASEGT. The CDR3 covers 14 residues. This CDR3 is CASSEGHLHLIQYF. In nucleotides, the CDR3 is TGTGCCAGCAGCGAGGGACACCTTCACTTAATCCAGTACTTC.